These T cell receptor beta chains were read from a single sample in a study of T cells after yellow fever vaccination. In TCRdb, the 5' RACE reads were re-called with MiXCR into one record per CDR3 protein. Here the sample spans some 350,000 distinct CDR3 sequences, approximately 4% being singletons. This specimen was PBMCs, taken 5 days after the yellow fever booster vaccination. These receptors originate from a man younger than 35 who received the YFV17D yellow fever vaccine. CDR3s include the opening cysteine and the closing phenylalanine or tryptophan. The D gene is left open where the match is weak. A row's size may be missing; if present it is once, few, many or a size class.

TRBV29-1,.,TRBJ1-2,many,TGCAGCGTAGGGCAGAACTATGGCTACACCTTC,CSVGQNYGYTF
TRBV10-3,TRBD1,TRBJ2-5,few,TGTGCCACCAGTGGACAGGCCCAAGAGACCCAGTACTTC,CATSGQAQETQYF
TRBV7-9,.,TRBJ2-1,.,TGTGCCAGCAGACTCATGGGGAATGAGCAGTTCTTC,CASRLMGNEQFF
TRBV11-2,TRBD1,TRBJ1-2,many,TGTGCCAGCAGCTTAGCCGGGACAGCGGCGGGTTACACCTTC,CASSLAGTAAGYTF
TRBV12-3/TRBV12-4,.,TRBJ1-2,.,TGTGCCAGTCACCCGAGGGGGAACTATGGCTACACCTTC,CASHPRGNYGYTF
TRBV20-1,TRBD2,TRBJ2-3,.,TGCAGTGCAATAGCGGGGAGGGCAGATACGCAGTATTTT,CSAIAGRADTQYF
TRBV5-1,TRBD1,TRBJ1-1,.,TGCGCCAGCAGCCCAGACACCGGGACAGGGGGTCTGGAAGCTTTCTTT,CASSPDTGTGGLEAFF
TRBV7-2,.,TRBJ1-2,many,TGTGCCAGCAGCTTAGCGCGCAGCCATGCCTATGGCTACACCTTC,CASSLARSHAYGYTF
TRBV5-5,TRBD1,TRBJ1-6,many,TGTGCCAGCAGCCCCGGGACAGGATCTTCACCCCTCCACTTT,CASSPGTGSSPLHF
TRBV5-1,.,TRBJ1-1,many,TGCGCCAGCAGCTTGGAGGGTCAGGAACAGAACACTGAAGCTTTCTTT,CASSLEGQEQNTEAFF
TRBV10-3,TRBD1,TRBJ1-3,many,TGTGCCACCCAAACTTGGACAGGTCTCTCTGGAAACACCATATATTTT,CATQTWTGLSGNTIYF
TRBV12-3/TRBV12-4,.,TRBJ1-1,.,TGTGCCAGCAGTTTAGATCCGCCCAGATTGAACACTGAAGCTTTCTTT,CASSLDPPRLNTEAFF
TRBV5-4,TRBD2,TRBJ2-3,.,TGTGCCAGCAGCTTCGGACTAGCGGACACAGATACGCAGTATTTT,CASSFGLADTDTQYF
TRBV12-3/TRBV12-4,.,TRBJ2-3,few,TGTGCCAGCGGGGCTGTTACTAGCACAGATACGCAGTATTTT,CASGAVTSTDTQYF
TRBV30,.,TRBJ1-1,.,TGTGCCTGTACCAGGGGTGGCACTGAAGCTTTCTTT,CACTRGGTEAFF
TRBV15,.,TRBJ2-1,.,TGTGCCACCAGCAGAACGGTAGCCTACAATGAGCAGTTCTTC,CATSRTVAYNEQFF
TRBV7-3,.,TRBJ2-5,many,TGTGCCAGCAGCTTAATAGGGCTGGATGGAGAGACCCAGTACTTC,CASSLIGLDGETQYF
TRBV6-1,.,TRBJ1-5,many,TGTGCCAGCAGTGATGGGGAAGGGGGCAATCAGCCCCAGCATTTT,CASSDGEGGNQPQHF
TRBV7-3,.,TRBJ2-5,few,TGTGCCAGCGCAACAGGGAGTTCGGAGACCCAGTACTTC,CASATGSSETQYF
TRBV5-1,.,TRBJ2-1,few,TGCGCCAGCAGCTTGACAACGGGCACTAATGAGCAGTTCTTC,CASSLTTGTNEQFF
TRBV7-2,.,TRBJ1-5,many,TGTGCCAGCAGCTTAGGCCGAGGAGGAGGTCCCAATCAGCCCCAGCATTTT,CASSLGRGGGPNQPQHF
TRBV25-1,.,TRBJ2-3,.,TGTGCCAGCAGTGAACTAGGGGGGGATACGCAGTATTTT,CASSELGGDTQYF
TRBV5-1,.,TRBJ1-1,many,TGCGCCAGCCGAGCGGGGGTCTTGATGAACACTGAAGCTTTCTTT,CASRAGVLMNTEAFF
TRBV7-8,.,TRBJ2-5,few,TGTGCCAGCAGCCCCCGATGGGTACAAGAGACCCAGTACTTC,CASSPRWVQETQYF
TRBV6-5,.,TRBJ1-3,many,TGTGCCAGCAGTCTCAGCGCAGGGCGGGTCGCTCCGGACACCATATATTTT,CASSLSAGRVAPDTIYF
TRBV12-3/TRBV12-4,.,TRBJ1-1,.,TGTGCCAGCAGTTTATTGGGACCGAACACTGAAGCTTTCTTT,CASSLLGPNTEAFF
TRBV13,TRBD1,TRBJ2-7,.,TGTGCCAGCAGCGAGCCAGGGGGCGCGACCCCCTACGAGCAGTACTTC,CASSEPGGATPYEQYF
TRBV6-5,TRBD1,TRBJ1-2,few,TGTGCCAGCAGTTGGACAGGGGAAGCTAAGGGCTACACCTTC,CASSWTGEAKGYTF
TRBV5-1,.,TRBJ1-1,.,TGCGCCAGCAGCCCAAGACAGAACTGGGCCACTGAAGCTTTCTTT,CASSPRQNWATEAFF
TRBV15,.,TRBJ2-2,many,TGTGCCACCAGCAGAGACTTGGAAGCCGGGGAGCTGTTTTTT,CATSRDLEAGELFF
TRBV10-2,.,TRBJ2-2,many,TGCGCCAGCAGTGAACGAACAGGGGAGCTGTTTTTT,CASSERTGELFF
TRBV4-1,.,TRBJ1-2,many,TGCGCCAGCAGCCAAGAGGGAGACATACACTATGGCTACACCTTC,CASSQEGDIHYGYTF
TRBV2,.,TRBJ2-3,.,TGTGCCAGCCTTGACCTGAGCACAGATACGCAGTATTTT,CASLDLSTDTQYF
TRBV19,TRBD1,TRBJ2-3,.,TGTGCCAGTAGTATAGATCGAAGGTTCTGGGACAGGGACAATGCAGATACGCAGTATTTT,CASSIDRRFWDRDNADTQYF
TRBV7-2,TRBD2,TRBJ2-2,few,TGTGCCAGCAGCTCTATGGCGGGGGGCCTTGCCGGGGAGCTGTTTTTT,CASSSMAGGLAGELFF
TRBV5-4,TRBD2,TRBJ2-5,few,TGTGCCAGCAGCTTGGCTTCTTCTTTATTCCGGGGGGGGCGAGAGACCCAGTACTTC,CASSLASSLFRGGRETQYF
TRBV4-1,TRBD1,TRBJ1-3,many,TGCGCCAGCAGCCCAACCGGGACAGGGGGAAACACCATATATTTT,CASSPTGTGGNTIYF
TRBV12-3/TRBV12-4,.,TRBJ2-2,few,TGTGCCAGCAGTGAAAATGACGGCCGGGAGCTGTTTTTT,CASSENDGRELFF
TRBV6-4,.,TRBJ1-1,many,TGTGCCAGCAGTCGGGAGGTGGACACTGAAGCTTTCTTT,CASSREVDTEAFF
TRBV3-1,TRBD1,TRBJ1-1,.,TGTGCCAGCAGCCGGTACGAGGGCCAGGGGGTCACTGAAGCTTTCTTT,CASSRYEGQGVTEAFF
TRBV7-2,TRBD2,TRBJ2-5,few,TGTGCCAGCAGCAGCGGGGGCTTGACCCAGTACTTC,CASSSGGLTQYF
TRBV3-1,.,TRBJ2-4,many,TGTGCCAGCAGCCAATCCGGGGGGCAAAACATTCAGTACTTC,CASSQSGGQNIQYF
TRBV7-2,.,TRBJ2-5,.,TGTGCCAGCAGCTTAGGGGGGGTCCGGGAGACCCAGTACTTC,CASSLGGVRETQYF
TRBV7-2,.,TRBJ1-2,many,TGTGCCAGCAGCGTCCAGGTCGACTATGGCTACACCTTC,CASSVQVDYGYTF